These 3 T cell receptor beta chains were sequenced from one sample in a study of read filtering for tumor transcriptome and immune sequencing. From about 400 ng of RNA, a library with molecular barcoded alpha/delta and beta/gamma adaptors was made. TCRdb independently ran MiXCR on the reads; one entry per CDR3 protein. The table shows 130,000 or so distinct CDR3 sequences, with roughly 13% occurring only once. Source material: a population of CD138-negative cells sorted from bone marrow. These TCRs come from a donor at least 40 years old with multiple myeloma.

This clonotype was seen repeatedly, ten times or more. This sequence joins TRBV3-1 and TRBJ2-4; TRBD2 aligns across 11 bases. Trimming at V came to 11 bases and at J to 3 bases, leaving 9 bases not matched to a gene. The CDR3 totals 15 residues. Germline CDR1 is LGHDT and CDR2 is YNNKEL (reference sequence). The CDR3 region is CACEGLADNKNIQYF. CDR3 sequence (DNA): TGTGCCTGTGAGGGACTAGCGGATAACAAAAACATTCAGTACTTC.

This clonotype has at least ten counts. This chain joins TRBV7-6 and TRBJ2-7, with D possibly TRBD1 on 6 matching bases. This CDR3 contains 18 residues. Trimming took off 5 bases at V and 1 base at J, with 24 bases between the two ends. Germline CDR1 is SGHVS and CDR2 is FNYEAQ. The DNA for the CDR3 is TGTGCCAGCAGCGCCGGACAGACAGGACTCGCCAAGTCCTACGAGCAGTACTTC. Translating gives CASSAGQTGLAKSYEQYF.

The rearrangement uses TRBV12-3 or TRBV12-4 and TRBJ2-2, with TRBD2 matching over 14 bases. The junction had 8 bases not matched to a gene; V was cut back by 5 bases and J by 6 bases. CDR3 size: 17 residues. CDR3 sequence: CASSPWTSGRKAGELFF. The CDR3 DNA is TGTGCCAGCAGTCCTTGGACTAGCGGGAGGAAGGCCGGGGAGCTGTTTTTT.